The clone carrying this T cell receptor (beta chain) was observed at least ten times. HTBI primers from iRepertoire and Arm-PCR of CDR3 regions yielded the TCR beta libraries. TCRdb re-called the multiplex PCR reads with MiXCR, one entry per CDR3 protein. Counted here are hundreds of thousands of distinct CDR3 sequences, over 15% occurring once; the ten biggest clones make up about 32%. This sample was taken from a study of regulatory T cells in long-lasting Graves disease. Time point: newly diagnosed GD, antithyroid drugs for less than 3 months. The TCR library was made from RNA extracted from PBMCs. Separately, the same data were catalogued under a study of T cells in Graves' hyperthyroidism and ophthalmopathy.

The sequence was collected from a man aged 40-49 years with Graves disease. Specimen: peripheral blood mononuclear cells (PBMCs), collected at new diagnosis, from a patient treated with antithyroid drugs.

CDR3 loop: CASSLDSRNQPQHF. DNA of the CDR3: TGTGCCAGCAGCCTTGACAGCCGGAATCAGCCCCAGCATTTT. This chain joins TRBV7-9 and TRBJ1-5; the D gene is possibly TRBD1 (5 bases). The germline gives CDR1 SEHNR, CDR2 FQNEAQ (reference sequence). Trimming left V 5 bases short and J 4 bases short, with 12 bases between. The length of the CDR3 is 14 residues.